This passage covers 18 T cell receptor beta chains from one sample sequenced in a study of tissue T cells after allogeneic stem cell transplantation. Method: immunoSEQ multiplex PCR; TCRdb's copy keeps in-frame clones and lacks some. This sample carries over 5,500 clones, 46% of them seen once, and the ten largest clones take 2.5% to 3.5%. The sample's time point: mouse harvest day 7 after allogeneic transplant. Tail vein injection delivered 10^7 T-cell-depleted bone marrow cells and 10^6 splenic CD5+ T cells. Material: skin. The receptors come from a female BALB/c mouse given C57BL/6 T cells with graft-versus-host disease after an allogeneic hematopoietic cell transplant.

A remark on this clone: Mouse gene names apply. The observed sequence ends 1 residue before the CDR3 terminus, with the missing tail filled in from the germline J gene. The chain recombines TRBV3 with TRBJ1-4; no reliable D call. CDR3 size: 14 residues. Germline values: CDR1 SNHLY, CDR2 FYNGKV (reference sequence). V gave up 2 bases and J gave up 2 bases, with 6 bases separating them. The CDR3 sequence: CASSLKVSNERLFF. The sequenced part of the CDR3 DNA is TGTGCCAGCAGCTTAAAAGTATCCAACGAAAGATTATTT.

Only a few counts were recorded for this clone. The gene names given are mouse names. Incomplete CDR3 DNA: TGCTCCAGCAGTCCTCTAGCAAACACAGAAGTCTTC. Its translation is CSSSPLANTEVF. The full CDR3 sequence reads CSSSPLANTEVFF. V is TRBV23 and J is TRBJ1-1. The read terminates 1 residue before the CDR3 end, so the remaining end is supplied by the germline J gene. Germline V gene sequence: CDR1 KGHTA, CDR2 FQNQQP. This CDR3 is 13 amino acids long.

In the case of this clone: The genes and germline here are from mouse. The CDR3 sequence is CASSLRDRGGTGQLYF. CDR3 DNA, as far as it was read: TGTGCCAGCAGCCTCCGGGACAGGGGAGGCACCGGGCAGCTCTAC. The V call is TRBV5, the J call TRBJ2-2, with TRBD1 matching 10 bases. The CDR3 end lies 1 residue beyond the end of the read and is filled in from the germline J gene. The V segment lost 4 bases and the J segment 4 bases; nucleotides outside the gene matches: 6. Germline CDR1 is LGHNA and CDR2 is YNLKQL (reference sequence). This CDR3 contains 16 residues.

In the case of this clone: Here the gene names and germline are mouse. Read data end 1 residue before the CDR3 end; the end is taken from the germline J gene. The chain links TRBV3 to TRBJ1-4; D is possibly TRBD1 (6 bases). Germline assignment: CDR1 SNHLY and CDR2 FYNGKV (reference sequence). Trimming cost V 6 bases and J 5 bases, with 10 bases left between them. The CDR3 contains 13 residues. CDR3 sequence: CASRAGQNERLFF. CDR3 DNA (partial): TGTGCCAGCAGGGCGGGACAAAACGAAAGATTATTT. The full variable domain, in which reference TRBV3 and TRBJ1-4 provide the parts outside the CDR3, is GPKVLQIPSHQIIDMGQMVTLNCDPVSNHLYFYWYKQILGQQMEFLVNFYNGKVMEKSKLFKDQFSVERPDGSYFTLKIQPTALEDSAVYFCASRAGQNERLFFGHGTKLSVL.

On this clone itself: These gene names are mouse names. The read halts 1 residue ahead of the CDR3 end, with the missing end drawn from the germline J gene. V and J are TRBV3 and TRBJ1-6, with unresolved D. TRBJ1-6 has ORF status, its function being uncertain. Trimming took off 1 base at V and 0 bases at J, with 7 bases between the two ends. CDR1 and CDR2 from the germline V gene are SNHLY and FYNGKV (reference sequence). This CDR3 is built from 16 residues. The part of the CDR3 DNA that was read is TGTGCCAGCAGCTTAGAGACAATTTCCTATAATTCGCCCCTCTAC. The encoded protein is CASSLETISYNSPLY. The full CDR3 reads CASSLETISYNSPLYF.

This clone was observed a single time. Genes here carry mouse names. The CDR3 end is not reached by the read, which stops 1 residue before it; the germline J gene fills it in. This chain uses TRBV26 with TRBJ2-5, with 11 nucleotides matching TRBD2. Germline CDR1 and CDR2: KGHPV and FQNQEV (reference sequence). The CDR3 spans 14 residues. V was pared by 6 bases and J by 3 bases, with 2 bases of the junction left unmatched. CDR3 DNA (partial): TGTGCCAGCAGAGGACTGGGGGGACAAGACACCCAGTAC. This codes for CASRGLGGQDTQY. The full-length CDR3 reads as CASRGLGGQDTQYF.

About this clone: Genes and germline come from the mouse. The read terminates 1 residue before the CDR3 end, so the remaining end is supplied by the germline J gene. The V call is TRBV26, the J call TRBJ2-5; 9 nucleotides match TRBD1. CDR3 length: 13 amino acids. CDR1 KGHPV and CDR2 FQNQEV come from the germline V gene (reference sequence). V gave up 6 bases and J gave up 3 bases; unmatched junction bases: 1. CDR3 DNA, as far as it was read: TGTGCCAGCAGCGGGACAGGGCAAGACACCCAGTAC. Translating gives CASSGTGQDTQY. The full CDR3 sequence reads CASSGTGQDTQYF.

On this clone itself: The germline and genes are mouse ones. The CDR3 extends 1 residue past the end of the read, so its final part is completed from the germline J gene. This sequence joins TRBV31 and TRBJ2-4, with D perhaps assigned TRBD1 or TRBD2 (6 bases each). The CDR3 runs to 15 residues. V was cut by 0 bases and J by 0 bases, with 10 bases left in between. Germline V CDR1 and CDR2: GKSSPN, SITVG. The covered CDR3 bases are TGTGCCTGGAGTCTAGGGGGGTCTAGTCAAAACACCTTGTAC. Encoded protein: CAWSLGGSSQNTLY. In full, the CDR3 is CAWSLGGSSQNTLYF. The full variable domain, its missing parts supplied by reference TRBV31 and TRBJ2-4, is AQTIHQWPVAEIKAVGSPLSLGCTIKGKSSPNLYWYWQATGGTLQQLFYSITVGQVESVVQLNLSASRPKDDQFILSTEKLLLSHSGFYLCAWSLGGSSQNTLYFGAGTRLSVL.

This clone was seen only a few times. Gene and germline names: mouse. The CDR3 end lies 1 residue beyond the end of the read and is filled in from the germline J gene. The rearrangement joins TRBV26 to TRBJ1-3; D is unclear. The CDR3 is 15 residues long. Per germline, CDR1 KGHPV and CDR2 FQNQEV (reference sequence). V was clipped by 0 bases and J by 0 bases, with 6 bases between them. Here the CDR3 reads CASSLSAVSGNTLYF. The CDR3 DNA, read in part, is TGTGCCAGCAGTCTGTCGGCAGTTTCTGGAAATACGCTCTAT.

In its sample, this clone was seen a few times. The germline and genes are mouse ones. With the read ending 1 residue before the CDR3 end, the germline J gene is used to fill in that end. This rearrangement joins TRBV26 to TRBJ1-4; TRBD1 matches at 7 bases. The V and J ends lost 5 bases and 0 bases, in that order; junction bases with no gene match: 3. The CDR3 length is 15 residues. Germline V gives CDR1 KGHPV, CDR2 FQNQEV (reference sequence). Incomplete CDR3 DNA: TGTGCCAGCAGTAGACAGGGATTTTCCAACGAAAGATTATTT. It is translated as CASSRQGFSNERLF. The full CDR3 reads CASSRQGFSNERLFF.

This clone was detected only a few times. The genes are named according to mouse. The CDR3 region is CASSADSSGNTLYF. The sequenced part of the CDR3 DNA is TGTGCCAGCAGTGCTGACAGTTCTGGAAATACGCTCTAT. The chain is built from TRBV26 and TRBJ1-3; a weak D match, TRBD1 (5 bases). The DNA ends 1 residue before the CDR3 does, and the rest of the CDR3 is filled in from the germline J gene. Per the germline V gene, CDR1 is KGHPV and CDR2 is FQNQEV (reference sequence). V was shortened by 5 bases and J by 0 bases, with 8 bases between the two germline ends. The CDR3 contains 14 residues. The variable domain in full, with the rest retrieved from reference TRBV26 and TRBJ1-3, is NSKVIQTPRYLVKGQGQKAKMRCIPEKGHPVVFWYQQNKNNEFKFLINFQNQEVLQQIDMTEKRFSAECPSNSPCSLEIQSSEAGDSALYLCASSADSSGNTLYFGEGSRLIVV.

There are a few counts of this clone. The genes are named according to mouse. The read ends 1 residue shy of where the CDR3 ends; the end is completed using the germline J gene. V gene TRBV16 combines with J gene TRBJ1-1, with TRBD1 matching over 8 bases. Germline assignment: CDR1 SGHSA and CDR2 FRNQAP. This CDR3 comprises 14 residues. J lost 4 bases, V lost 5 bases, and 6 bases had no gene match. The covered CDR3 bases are TGTGCAAGCAGCCTACAGGGGGGGGGCACAGAAGTCTTC. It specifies CASSLQGGGTEVF. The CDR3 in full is CASSLQGGGTEVFF.

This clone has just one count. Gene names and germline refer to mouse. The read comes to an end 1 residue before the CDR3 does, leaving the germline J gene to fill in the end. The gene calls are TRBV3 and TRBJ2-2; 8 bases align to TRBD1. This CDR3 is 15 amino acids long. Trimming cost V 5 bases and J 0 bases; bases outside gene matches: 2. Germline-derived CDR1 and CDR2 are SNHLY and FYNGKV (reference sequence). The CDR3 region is CASSPGQANTGQLYF. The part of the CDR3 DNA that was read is TGTGCCAGCAGCCCGGGACAGGCAAACACCGGGCAGCTCTAC.

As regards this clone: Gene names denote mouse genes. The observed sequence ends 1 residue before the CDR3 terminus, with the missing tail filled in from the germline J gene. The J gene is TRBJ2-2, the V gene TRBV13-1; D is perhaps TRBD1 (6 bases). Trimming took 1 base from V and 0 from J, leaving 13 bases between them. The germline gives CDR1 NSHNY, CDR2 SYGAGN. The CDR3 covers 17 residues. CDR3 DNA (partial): TGTGCCAGCAGTGATCTAAGGGGGACAACAAACACCGGGCAGCTCTAC. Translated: CASSDLRGTTNTGQLY. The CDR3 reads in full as CASSDLRGTTNTGQLYF.

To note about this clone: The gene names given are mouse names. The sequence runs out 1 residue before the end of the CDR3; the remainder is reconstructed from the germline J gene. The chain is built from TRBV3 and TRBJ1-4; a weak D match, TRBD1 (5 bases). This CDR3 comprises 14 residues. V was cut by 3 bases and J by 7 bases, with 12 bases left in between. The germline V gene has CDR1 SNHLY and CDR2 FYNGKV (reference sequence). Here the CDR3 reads CASSFRGGGERLFF. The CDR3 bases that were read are TGTGCCAGCAGCTTCCGGGGCGGAGGCGAAAGATTATTT.

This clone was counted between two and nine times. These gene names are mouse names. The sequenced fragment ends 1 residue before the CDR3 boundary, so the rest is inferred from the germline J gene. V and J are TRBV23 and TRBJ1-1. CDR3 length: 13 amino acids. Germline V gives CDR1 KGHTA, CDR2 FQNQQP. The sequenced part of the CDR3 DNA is TGCTCCAGCAGTCAATCTTGGGGGCCAGAAGTCTTC. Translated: CSSSQSWGPEVF. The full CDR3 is CSSSQSWGPEVFF.

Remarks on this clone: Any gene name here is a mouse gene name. CDR3 region: CASTLTGTGNTLYF. The covered CDR3 bases are TGTGCCAGCACCCTGACAGGGACTGGAAATACGCTCTAT. The chain has TRBV26 and TRBJ1-3; TRBD1 aligns across 7 bases. The read ends 1 residue shy of where the CDR3 ends; the end is completed using the germline J gene. V dropped 7 bases and J dropped 2; count of bases not matched to a gene: 5. CDR1 and CDR2 from the germline V gene are KGHPV and FQNQEV (reference sequence). This CDR3 comprises 14 residues.

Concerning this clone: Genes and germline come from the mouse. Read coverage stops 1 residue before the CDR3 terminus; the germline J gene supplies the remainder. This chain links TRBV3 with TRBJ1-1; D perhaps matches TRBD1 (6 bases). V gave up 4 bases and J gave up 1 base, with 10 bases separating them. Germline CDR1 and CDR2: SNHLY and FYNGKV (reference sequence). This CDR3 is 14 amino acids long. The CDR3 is CASSSLQGNTEVFF. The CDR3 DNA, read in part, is TGTGCCAGCAGCTCCCTACAGGGAAACACAGAAGTCTTC.